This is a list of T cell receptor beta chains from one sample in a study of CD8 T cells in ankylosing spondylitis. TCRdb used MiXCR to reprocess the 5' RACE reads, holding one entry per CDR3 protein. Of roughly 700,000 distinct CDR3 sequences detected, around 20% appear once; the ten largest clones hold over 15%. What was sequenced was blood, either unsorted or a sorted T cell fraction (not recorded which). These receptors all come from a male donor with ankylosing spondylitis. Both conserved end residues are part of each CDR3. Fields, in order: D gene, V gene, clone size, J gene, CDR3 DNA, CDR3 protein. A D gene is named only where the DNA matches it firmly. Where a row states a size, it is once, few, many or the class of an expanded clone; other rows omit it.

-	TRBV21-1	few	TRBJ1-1	TGTGCAACCTCGCCACACAGGATCCAGAACACTGAAGCTTTCTTT	CATSPHRIQNTEAFF
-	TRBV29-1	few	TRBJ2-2	TGCAGCGGGAGGGCTACGAACACCGGGGAGCTGTTTTTT	CSGRATNTGELFF
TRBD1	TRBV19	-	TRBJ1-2	TGTGCCAGTAGTCTGGGACAGGGACTTCGGGATGGCTACACCTTC	CASSLGQGLRDGYTF
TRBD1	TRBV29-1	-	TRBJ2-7	TGCAGCGTTGAGAGGACAGGGAACCGTCTGGGTGAGCAGTACTTC	CSVERTGNRLGEQYF
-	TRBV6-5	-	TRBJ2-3	TGTGCCAGCAGTTACGGGGCTAGCGAGAGCACAGATACGCAGTATTTT	CASSYGASESTDTQYF
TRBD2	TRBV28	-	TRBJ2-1	TGTGCCAGCAGTTCCATGGCGGGAGGAGACAATGAGCAGTTCTTC	CASSSMAGGDNEQFF
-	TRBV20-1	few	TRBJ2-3	TGCAGTGCTAGAGACCTGGGGGCGAAGGAGAAAGATACGCAGTATTTT	CSARDLGAKEKDTQYF
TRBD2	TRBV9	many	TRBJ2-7	TGTGCCAGCAGCGTAGCGGGAGGGCCCTACGAGCAGTACTTC	CASSVAGGPYEQYF
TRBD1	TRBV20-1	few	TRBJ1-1	TGCAGTGCAGAGACCGGGACAGACGCTGAAGCTTTCTTT	CSAETGTDAEAFF
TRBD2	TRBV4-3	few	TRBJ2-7	TGCGCCAGCAGCCAAGTGGTTAGCGGGAGGATCGAGCAGTACTTC	CASSQVVSGRIEQYF
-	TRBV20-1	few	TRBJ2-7	TGCAGTGCAAATCCGACCAGCTCCTACGAGCAGTACTTC	CSANPTSSYEQYF
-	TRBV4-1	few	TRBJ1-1	TGCGCCAGCAGCCAATTCGGGGCAGATGAAGCTTTCTTT	CASSQFGADEAFF
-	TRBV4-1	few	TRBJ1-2	TGCGCCAGCAGCCAAGCCGGGGGAGCTAACTATGGCTACACCTTC	CASSQAGGANYGYTF
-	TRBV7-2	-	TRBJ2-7	TGTGCCAGCAGCTTCTGGAGGGACTCCTACGAGCAGTACTTC	CASSFWRDSYEQYF
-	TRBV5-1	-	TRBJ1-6	TGCGCCAGCAGTCAAGGTAGGGGGGGGCTCGGTTCACCCCTCCACTTT	CASSQGRGGLGSPLHF
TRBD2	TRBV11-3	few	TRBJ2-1	TGTGCCAGCAGCCCACTCAGACTAGCGGGGGTCTACAATGAGCAGTTCTTC	CASSPLRLAGVYNEQFF
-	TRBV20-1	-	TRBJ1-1	TGCAGTGCTAGTAAGGTCTGGAGACTGAACACTGAAGCTTTCTTT	CSASKVWRLNTEAFF
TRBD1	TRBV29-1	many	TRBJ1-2	TGCAGCGCAACGGACAGGAACTATGGCTACACCTTC	CSATDRNYGYTF
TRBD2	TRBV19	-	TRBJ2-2	TGTGCCAGTAGTTGGACTAGCGAGAGGACTAACACCGGGGAGCTGTTTTTT	CASSWTSERTNTGELFF
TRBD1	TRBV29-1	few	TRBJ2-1	TGCAGCGTTGAGTGGACAGGGCCTCTATCCTACAATGAGCAGTTCTTC	CSVEWTGPLSYNEQFF
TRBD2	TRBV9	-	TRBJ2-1	TGTGCCAGCAGCGCCCCCGAATCGGGGGGTGAGCAGTTCTTC	CASSAPESGGEQFF
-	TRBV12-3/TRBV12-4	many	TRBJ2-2	TGTGCCAGCAGCCAGGGTTTCGGGGAGCTGTTTTTT	CASSQGFGELFF
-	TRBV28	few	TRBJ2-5	TGTGCCAGCACAAGGGGGAGTGGAGTTCTACGCGAGACCCAGTACTTC	CASTRGSGVLRETQYF
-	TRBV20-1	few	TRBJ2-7	TGCAGTGTAGACAGATCCTACGAGCAGTACTTC	CSVDRSYEQYF
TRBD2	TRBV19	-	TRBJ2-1	TGTGCCAGTAGTACTCAGCCTAGCGGAACCTACAATGAGCAGTTCTTC	CASSTQPSGTYNEQFF
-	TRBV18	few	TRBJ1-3	TGTGCCAGCTCACGCGACACTGCTGGAAACACCATATATTTT	CASSRDTAGNTIYF
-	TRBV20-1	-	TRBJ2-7	TGCAGTGTAATAGGAGACAGAGACTACGACCCCAAGTCCTCCTACGAGCAGTACTTC	CSVIGDRDYDPKSSYEQYF
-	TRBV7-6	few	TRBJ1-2	TGTGCCAGCAGCTTGTGGGAAAACTATGGCTACACCTTC	CASSLWENYGYTF
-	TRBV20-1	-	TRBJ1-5	TGCAGTGCTAACAGGGGCAATCAGCCCCAGCATTTT	CSANRGNQPQHF
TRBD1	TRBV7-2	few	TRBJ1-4	TGTGCCAGCAGCCGAGGGGGCTCGGATGAAAAACTGTTTTTT	CASSRGGSDEKLFF
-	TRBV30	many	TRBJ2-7	TGTGCCTGGAGTGGGGGGCCCCTAGACAGGCCAGACTACGAGCAGTACTTC	CAWSGGPLDRPDYEQYF
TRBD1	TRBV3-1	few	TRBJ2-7	TGTGCCAGCAGCCGCGGACAGGGCTTCTACACACCTTACGAGCAGTACTTC	CASSRGQGFYTPYEQYF
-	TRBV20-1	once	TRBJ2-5	TGCAGTGCTAGAGGGATAGAGACCCAGTACTTC	CSARGIETQYF
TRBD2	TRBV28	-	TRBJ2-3	TGTGCCAGCAGTTCCTCCGGGACTAAGACAGATACGCAGTATTTT	CASSSSGTKTDTQYF
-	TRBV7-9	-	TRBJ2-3	TGTGCCAGCAACCAGGGAGGTACGCAGTATTTT	CASNQGGTQYF
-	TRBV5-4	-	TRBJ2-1	TGTGCCAGCAGCTCGCGGACCACTTCTTACAATGAGCAGTTCTTC	CASSSRTTSYNEQFF
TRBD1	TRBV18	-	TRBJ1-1	TGTGCCAGCTCACCCCAAATTCCGGACAGGACGAACACTGAAGCTTTCTTT	CASSPQIPDRTNTEAFF
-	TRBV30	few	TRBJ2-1	TGTGCCTGGAGTGTCGGGGTCTGGCAGTTCTTC	CAWSVGVWQFF
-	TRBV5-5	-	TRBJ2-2	TGTGCCAGCTCGCCCATGGTCGGGGAACAATTTTTT	CASSPMVGEQFF
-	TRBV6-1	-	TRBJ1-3	TGTGCCAGCAGTCGAAGGGACATTGGAAACACCATATATTTT	CASSRRDIGNTIYF
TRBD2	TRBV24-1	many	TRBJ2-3	TGTGCCACCAGTACGGGACTAGCGGGGAACACAGATACGCAGTATTTT	CATSTGLAGNTDTQYF
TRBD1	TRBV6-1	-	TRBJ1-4	TGTGCCAGCAGTGATGGGGGACAGGGGAAGGAAAAACTGTTTTTT	CASSDGGQGKEKLFF
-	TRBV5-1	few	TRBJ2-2	TGCGCCAGCAGCTTGGAGCCCGCATCGGGCGGGGAGCTGTTTTTT	CASSLEPASGGELFF
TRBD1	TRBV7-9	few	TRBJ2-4	TGTGCCAGCGGAACAGGGGGCGCGGACATTCAGTACTTC	CASGTGGADIQYF
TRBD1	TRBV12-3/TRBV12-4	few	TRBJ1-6	TGTGCCAGCAGTACCGGACAGGCTTCACCCCTCCACTTT	CASSTGQASPLHF
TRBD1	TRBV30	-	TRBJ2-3	TGTGCCTGGAGGGAGGACAGGGGTGTTTCAGATACGCAGTATTTT	CAWREDRGVSDTQYF
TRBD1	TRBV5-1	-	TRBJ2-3	TGCGCCAGCACAAGGGGGCGTGTGGGAAAATACACAGATACGCAGTATTTT	CASTRGRVGKYTDTQYF
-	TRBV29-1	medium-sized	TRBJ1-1	TGCAGCGTTTCTATCGGGGGCCCCAACACTGAAGCTTTCTTT	CSVSIGGPNTEAFF
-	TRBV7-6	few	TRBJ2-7	TGTGCCAGCAGCTCCTCAACCAATACTGAATCCTACGAGCAGTACTTC	CASSSSTNTESYEQYF
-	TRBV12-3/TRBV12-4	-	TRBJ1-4	TGTGCCAGCAGCCTAGACAGCTCGGGAGAAAAACTGTTTTTT	CASSLDSSGEKLFF
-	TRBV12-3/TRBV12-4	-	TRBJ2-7	TGTGCCACCGCGAATACAGGGTCCCACGAGCAGTACTTC	CATANTGSHEQYF
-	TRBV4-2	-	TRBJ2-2	TGTGCCAGCAGCCAACAGCCCGCAACCGCGGGGGAGCTGTTTTTT	CASSQQPATAGELFF
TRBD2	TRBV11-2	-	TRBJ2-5	TGTGCCAGCAGCTTAGAAGTAGCGGGGGCTCAAGAGACCCAGTACTTC	CASSLEVAGAQETQYF
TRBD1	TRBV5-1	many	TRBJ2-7	TGCGCCAGCCGACAAGGGACAGGGGTGTTCGAGCAGTACTTC	CASRQGTGVFEQYF
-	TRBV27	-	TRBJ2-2	TGTGCCAGCAGTTTATGGCAGGACCCAGCGAACACCGGGGAGCTGTTTTTT	CASSLWQDPANTGELFF